The 7 T cell receptor beta chains below come from one sample, sequenced in a study of shared clonotypes between healthy human individuals. The repertoire was sequenced with immunoSEQ multiplex PCR; TCRdb's copy has only in-frame clones and lacks some. The repertoire has over a million clones, roughly 80% of them found once; the top ten carry 1.4%. The material sequenced was memory CD4+ T cells sorted from blood. As to subset: CD45RA-negative fraction. These receptors all stem from a man younger than 30 in good health.

The chain couples TRBV7-6 to TRBJ2-5; the D is unclear. Germline CDR1 reads SGHVS; CDR2 reads FNYEAQ. Trimming removed 2 bases at V and 4 bases at J, with 5 bases between. This CDR3 has 12 amino acids. The CDR3 reads CASSLSAETQYF. CDR3 bases: TGTGCCAGCAGCTTAAGTGCAGAGACCCAGTACTTC.

This clone was seen more than once but under ten times. The chain joins TRBV18 to TRBJ1-3; D ambiguous. With 3 bases removed from V and 7 bases from J, the gap between germline ends came to 7 bases. Germline CDR1 KGHSH, CDR2 LQKENI. The CDR3 runs 12 residues. The CDR3 DNA reads as TGTGCCAGCTCACCTGAAGGGAACACCATATATTTT. It is translated as CASSPEGNTIYF.

The table lists this clone with a count of one. V is TRBV6-5 and J is TRBJ2-1, with D possibly matching TRBD2 (5 bases). CDR1 and CDR2 from the germline V gene are MNHEY and SVGAGI. Trimming cost V 6 bases and J 11 bases, with 14 bases left between them. This CDR3 region has 12 residues. The CDR3 reads CASSPGGLKQFF. The CDR3 nucleotides are TGTGCCAGCAGCCCCGGCGGACTCAAGCAGTTCTTC.

The chain employs TRBV6-1 and TRBJ2-5; no reliable D call. The CDR3 has 13 residues. Germline CDR1 MNHNS, CDR2 SASEGT. V was pared by 5 bases and J by 4 bases, with 11 bases between. CDR3 sequence: CASSSVVPETQYF. DNA for the CDR3: TGTGCCAGCAGTTCGGTTGTACCAGAGACCCAGTACTTC.

V usage is TRBV5-6 and J usage is TRBJ2-7; TRBD2 agrees at 7 bases. Trimming at V came to 1 base and at J to 1 base, leaving 5 bases not matched to a gene. This CDR3 is built from 15 residues. Germline lookup yields CDR1 SGHDT and CDR2 YYEEEE. The CDR3 loop reads CASSLNQRGSYEQYF. The CDR3 DNA reads as TGTGCCAGCAGCTTGAACCAGCGGGGTTCCTACGAGCAGTACTTC. Full variable domain (remainder filled in from reference TRBV5-6 and TRBJ2-7): DAGVTQSPTHLIKTRGQQVTLRCSPKSGHDTVSWYQQALGQGPQFIFQYYEEEERQRGNFPDRFSGHQFPNYSSELNVNALLLGDSALYLCASSLNQRGSYEQYFGPGTRLTVT.

This clone was seen once. The chain employs TRBV4-1 and TRBJ2-2; TRBD2 agrees at 7 bases. This CDR3 region has 19 residues. Per the germline V gene, CDR1 is MGHRA and CDR2 is YSYEKL. V lost 1 base to trimming and J lost 5 bases; unmatched junction nucleotides: 16. CDR3 amino acids: CASSQVPRGEGRDTGELFF. The CDR3, as DNA: TGCGCCAGCAGCCAAGTTCCCCGGGGGGAAGGACGGGATACCGGGGAGCTGTTTTTT.

This clone was seen only a few times. The chain joins TRBV28 to TRBJ1-5, with D perhaps TRBD1 (5 bases). The CDR3 spans 12 residues. The germline V and J ends were trimmed by 5 bases and 6 bases, with 8 bases remaining between them. The germline gives CDR1 MDHEN, CDR2 SYDVKM. The CDR3 DNA follows: TGTGCCAGCAGTGGGGCAGCTCAGCCCCAGCATTTT. Amino acid sequence: CASSGAAQPQHF. Complete variable domain (other parts from reference TRBV28 and TRBJ1-5): DVKVTQSSRYLVKRTGEKVFLECVQDMDHENMFWYRQDPGLGLRLIYFSYDVKMKEKGDIPEGYSVSREKKERFSLILESASTNQTSMYLCASSGAAQPQHFGDGTRLSIL.